The entry that follows covers one T cell receptor beta chain sequence. Between the trimmed V and J ends, which lost 1 base and 6 bases, there was a span of 7 bases. The CDR3 is made up of 14 amino acids. CDR1 is SGHNT, CDR2 YENEEA, per germline. This sample was taken from a study of T cell changes during pregnancy in multiple sclerosis. The repertoire was sequenced with immunoSEQ multiplex PCR; TCRdb's copy has only in-frame clones and lacks some. The data show roughly 97,000 clones, about nine tenths seen once. The sample here was peripheral blood, taken in the second trimester of pregnancy. This receptor was identified in a female donor in good health, enrolled as a control in a pregnancy study. The gene calls are TRBV11-3 and TRBJ2-6, with D tentatively TRBD1 (5 bases). The CDR3 reads CASSLGGQANVLTF. The DNA of the CDR3 is TGTGCCAGCAGCTTAGGCGGACAGGCCAACGTCCTGACTTTC.